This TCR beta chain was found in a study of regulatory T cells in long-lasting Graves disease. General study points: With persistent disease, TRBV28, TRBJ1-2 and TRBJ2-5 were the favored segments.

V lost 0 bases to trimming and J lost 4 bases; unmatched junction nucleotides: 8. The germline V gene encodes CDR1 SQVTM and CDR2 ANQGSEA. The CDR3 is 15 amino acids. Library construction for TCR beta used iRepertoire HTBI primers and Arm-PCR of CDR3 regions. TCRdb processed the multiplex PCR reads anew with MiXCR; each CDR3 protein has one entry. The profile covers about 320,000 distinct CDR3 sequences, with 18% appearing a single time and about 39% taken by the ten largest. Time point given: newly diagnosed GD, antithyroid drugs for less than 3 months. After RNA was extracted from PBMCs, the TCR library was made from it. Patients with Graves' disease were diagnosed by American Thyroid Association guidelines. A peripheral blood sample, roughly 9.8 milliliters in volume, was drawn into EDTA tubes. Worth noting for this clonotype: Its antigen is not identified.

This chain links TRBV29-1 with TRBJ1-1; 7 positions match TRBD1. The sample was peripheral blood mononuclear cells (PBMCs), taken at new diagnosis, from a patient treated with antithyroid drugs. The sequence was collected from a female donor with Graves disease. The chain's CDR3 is CSVEDPDRKGTEAFF. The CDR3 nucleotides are TGCAGCGTTGAAGATCCGGACAGGAAGGGCACTGAAGCTTTCTTT.